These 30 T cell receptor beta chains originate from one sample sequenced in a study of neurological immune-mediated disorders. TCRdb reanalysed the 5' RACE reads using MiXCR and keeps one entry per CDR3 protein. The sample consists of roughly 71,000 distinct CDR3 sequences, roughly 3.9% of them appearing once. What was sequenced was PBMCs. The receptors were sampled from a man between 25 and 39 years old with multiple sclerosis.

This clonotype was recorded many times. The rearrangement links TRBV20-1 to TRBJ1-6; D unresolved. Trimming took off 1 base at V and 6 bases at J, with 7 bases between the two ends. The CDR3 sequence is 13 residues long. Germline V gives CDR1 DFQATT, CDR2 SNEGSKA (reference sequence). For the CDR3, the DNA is TGCAGTGCTAGAGCCGACTTTAATTCACCCCTCCACTTT. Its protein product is CSARADFNSPLHF.

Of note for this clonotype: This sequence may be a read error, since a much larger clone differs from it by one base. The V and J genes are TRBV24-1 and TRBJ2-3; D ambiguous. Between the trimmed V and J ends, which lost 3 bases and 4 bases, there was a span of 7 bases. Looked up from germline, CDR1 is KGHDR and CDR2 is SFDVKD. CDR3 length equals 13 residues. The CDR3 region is CATSDERADTQYF. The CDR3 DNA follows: TGTGCCACCAGTGATGAAAGGGCAGATACGCAGTATTTT.

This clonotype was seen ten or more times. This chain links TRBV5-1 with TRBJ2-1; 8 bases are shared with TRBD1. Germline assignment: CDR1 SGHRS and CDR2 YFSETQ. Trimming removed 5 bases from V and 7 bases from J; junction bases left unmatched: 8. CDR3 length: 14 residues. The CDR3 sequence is CASRTGGLRNEQFF. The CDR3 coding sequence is TGCGCCAGCAGAACAGGGGGTCTTAGGAATGAGCAGTTCTTC.

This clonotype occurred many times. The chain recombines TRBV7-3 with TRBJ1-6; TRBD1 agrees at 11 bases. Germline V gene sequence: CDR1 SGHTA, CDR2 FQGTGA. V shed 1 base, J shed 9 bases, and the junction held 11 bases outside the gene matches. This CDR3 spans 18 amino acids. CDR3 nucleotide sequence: TGTGCCAGCAGCTTAATCGACCGGACAGGGGGCTTTAGTTCACCCCTCCACTTT. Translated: CASSLIDRTGGFSSPLHF.

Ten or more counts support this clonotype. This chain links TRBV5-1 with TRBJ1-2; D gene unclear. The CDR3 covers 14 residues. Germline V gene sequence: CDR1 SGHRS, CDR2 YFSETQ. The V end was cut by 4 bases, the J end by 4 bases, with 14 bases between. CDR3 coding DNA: TGCGCCAGCAGCGGAGAGACTCGCCGCTATGGCTACACCTTC. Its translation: CASSGETRRYGYTF. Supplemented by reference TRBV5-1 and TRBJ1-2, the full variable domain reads KAGVTQTPRYLIKTRGQQVTLSCSPISGHRSVSWYQQTPGQGLQFLFEYFSETQRNKGNFPGRFSGRQFSNSRSEMNVSTLELGDSALYLCASSGETRRYGYTFGSGTRLTVV.

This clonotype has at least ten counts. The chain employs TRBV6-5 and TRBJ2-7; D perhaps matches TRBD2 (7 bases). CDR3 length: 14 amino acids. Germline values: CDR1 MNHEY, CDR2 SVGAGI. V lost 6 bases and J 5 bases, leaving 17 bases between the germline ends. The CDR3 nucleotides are TGTGCCAGCAGAAGACCGGGGGGCCTCAACGAGCAGTACTTC. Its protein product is CASRRPGGLNEQYF.

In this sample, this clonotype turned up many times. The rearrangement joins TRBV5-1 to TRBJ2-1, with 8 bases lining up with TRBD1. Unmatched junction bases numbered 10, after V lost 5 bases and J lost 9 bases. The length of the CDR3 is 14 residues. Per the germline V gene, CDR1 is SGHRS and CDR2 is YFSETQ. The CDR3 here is CASRIGQGGGEQFF. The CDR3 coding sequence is TGCGCCAGCAGGATCGGACAGGGCGGTGGTGAGCAGTTCTTC. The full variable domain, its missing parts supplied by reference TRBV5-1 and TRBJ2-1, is KAGVTQTPRYLIKTRGQQVTLSCSPISGHRSVSWYQQTPGQGLQFLFEYFSETQRNKGNFPGRFSGRQFSNSRSEMNVSTLELGDSALYLCASRIGQGGGEQFFGPGTRLTVL.

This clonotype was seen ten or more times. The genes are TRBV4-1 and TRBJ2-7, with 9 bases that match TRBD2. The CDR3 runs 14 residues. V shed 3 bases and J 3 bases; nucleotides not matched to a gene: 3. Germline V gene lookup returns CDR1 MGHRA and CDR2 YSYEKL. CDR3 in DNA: TGCGCCAGCAGCCATGATAGCGGGGGCTACGAGCAGTACTTC. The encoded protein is CASSHDSGGYEQYF.

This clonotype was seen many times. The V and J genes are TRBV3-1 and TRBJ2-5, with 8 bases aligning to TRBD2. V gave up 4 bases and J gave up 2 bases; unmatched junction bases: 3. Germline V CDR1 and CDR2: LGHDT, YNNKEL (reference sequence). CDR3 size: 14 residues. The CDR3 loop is CASSRVAGQETQYF. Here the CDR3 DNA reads TGTGCCAGCAGCCGAGTAGCGGGGCAAGAGACCCAGTACTTC.

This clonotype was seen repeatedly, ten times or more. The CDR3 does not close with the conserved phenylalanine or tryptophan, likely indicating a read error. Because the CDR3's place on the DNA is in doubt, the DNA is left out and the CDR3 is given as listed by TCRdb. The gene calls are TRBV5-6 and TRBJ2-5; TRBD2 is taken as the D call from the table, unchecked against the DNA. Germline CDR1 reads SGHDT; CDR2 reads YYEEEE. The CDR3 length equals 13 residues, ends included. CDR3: CASSLFGLASTDL.

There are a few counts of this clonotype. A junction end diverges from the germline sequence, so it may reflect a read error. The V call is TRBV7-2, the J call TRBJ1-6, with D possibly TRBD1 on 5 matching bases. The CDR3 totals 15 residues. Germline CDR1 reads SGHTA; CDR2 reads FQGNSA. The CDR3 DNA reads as TGTGCCAGCAGCCCCACTGACAGCCTTTGGTCACCCCTCAACTTT. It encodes CASSPTDSLWSPLNF.

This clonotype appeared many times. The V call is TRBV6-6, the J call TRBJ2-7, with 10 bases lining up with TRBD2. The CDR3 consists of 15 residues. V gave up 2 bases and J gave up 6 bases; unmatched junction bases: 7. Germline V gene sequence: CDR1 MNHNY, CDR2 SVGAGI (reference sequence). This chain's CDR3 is CASSYASGGSSEQYF. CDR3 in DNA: TGTGCCAGCAGTTACGCTAGCGGGGGTTCCAGCGAGCAGTACTTC.

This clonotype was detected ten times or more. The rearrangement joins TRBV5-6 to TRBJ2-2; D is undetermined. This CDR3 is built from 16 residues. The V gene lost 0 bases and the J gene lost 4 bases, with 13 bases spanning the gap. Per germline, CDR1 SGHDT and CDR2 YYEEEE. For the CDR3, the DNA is TGTGCCAGCAGCTTGGCGGTAGGGCCTCGCACCGGGGAGCTGTTTTTT. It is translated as CASSLAVGPRTGELFF.

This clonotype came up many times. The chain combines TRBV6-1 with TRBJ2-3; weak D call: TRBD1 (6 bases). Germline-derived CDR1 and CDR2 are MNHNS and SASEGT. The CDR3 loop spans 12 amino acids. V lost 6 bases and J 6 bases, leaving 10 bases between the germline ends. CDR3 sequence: CASRDTGDTQYF. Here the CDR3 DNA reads TGTGCCAGCAGAGACACAGGGGATACGCAGTATTTT.

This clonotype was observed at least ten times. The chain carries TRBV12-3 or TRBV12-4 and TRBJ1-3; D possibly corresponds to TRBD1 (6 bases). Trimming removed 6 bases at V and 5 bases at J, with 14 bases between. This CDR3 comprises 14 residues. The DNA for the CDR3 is TGTGCCAGCAGCCAAACAGGGAGCAGAAACACCATATATTTT. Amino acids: CASSQTGSRNTIYF.

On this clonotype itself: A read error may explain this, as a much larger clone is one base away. The CDR3 spells CATSRGEDTRELFF. In DNA, the CDR3 is TGTGCCACCAGCAGAGGGGAGGACACCAGGGAGCTGTTTTTT. This chain links TRBV15 with TRBJ2-2; D is possibly TRBD2 (6 bases). Germline V lookup: CDR1 LNHNV, CDR2 YYDKDF (reference sequence). The CDR3 covers 14 residues.

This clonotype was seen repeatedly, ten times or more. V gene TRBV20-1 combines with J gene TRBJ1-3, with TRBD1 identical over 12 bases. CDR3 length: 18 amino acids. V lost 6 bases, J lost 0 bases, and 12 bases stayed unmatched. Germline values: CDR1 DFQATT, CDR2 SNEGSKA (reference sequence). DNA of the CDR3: TGCAGTGCCCGGGGACAGGGGGCCCTCGAACCCTCTGGAAACACCATATATTTT. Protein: CSARGQGALEPSGNTIYF.

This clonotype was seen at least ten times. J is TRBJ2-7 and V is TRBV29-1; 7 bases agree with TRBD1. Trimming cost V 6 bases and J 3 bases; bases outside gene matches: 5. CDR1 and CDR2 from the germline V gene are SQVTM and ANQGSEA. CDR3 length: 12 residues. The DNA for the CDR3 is TGCAGCGTCCTGGGACAGTACTACGAGCAGTACTTC. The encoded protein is CSVLGQYYEQYF.

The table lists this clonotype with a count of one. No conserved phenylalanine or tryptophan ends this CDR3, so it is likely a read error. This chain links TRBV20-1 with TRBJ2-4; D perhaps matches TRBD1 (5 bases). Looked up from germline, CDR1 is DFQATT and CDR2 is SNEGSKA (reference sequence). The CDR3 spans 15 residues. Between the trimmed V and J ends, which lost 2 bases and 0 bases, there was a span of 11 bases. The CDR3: CSARKGASAKNIQYY. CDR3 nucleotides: TGCAGTGCTAGAAAAGGGGCTTCAGCCAAAAACATTCAGTACTAC.

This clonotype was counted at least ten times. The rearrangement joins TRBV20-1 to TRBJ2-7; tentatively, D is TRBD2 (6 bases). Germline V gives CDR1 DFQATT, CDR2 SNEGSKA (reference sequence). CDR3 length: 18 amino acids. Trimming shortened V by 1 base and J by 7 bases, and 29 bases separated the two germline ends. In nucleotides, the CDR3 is TGCAGTGCTAGAGTCCCGGGACCGGGGGTCCAAACGTCAGGGGAGCAGTACTTC. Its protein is CSARVPGPGVQTSGEQYF.

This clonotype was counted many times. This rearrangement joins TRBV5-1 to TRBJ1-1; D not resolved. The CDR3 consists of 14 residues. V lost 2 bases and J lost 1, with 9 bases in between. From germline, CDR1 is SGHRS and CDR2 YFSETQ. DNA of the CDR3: TGCGCCAGCAGCTTCGACGCCAGGAACACTGAAGCTTTCTTT. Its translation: CASSFDARNTEAFF. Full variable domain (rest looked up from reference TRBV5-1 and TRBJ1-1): KAGVTQTPRYLIKTRGQQVTLSCSPISGHRSVSWYQQTPGQGLQFLFEYFSETQRNKGNFPGRFSGRQFSNSRSEMNVSTLELGDSALYLCASSFDARNTEAFFGQGTRLTVV.

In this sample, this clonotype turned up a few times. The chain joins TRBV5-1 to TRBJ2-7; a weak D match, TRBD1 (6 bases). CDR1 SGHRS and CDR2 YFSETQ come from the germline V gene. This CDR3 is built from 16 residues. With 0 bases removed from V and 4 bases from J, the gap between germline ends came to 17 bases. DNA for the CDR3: TGCGCCAGCAGCTTGGAGTGGGGCAGGGGTCTATACGAGCAGTACTTC. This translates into CASSLEWGRGLYEQYF.

In DNA form, the CDR3 reads TGTGCCAGTAGTCTACAGGCGGGGACTGAAGCTTTCTTT. Amino acids: CASSLQAGTEAFF. The rearrangement links TRBV19 to TRBJ1-1; TRBD1 is a possible D gene (5 bases). The germline CDR1 and CDR2 sequences are LNHDA and SQIVND (reference sequence). V dropped 5 bases and J dropped 5 bases, with 12 bases sitting between them. This CDR3 has 13 amino acids.

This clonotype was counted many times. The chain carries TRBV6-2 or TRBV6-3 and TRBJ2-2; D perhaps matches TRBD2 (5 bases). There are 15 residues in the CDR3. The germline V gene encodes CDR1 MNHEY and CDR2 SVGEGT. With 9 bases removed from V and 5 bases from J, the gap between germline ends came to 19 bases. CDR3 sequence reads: CASKSRGPRTGELFF. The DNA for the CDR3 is TGTGCCAGTAAGAGTCGAGGGCCACGAACCGGGGAGCTGTTTTTT.

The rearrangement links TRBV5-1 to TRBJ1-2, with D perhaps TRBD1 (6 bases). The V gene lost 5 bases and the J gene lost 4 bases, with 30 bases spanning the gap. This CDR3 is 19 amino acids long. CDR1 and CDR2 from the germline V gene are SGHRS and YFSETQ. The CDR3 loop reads CASSLQSKAGTPSFYGYTF. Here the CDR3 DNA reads TGCGCCAGCAGTCTCCAGTCCAAAGCCGGGACACCGAGTTTCTATGGCTACACCTTC.

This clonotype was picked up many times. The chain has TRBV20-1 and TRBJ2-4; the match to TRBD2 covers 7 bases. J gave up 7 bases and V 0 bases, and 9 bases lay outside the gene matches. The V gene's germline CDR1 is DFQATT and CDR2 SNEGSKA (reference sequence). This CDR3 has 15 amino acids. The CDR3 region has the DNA TGCAGTGCTAGAGAGGGAGTGGGAGGGATTAACATTCAGTACTTC. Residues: CSAREGVGGINIQYF.

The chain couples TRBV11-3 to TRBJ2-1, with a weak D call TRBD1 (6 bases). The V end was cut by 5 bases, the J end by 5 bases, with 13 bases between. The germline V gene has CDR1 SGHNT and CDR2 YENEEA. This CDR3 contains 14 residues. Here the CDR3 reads CASSLLGTNNEQFF. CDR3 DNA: TGTGCCAGCAGCCTCCTGGGGACAAACAATGAGCAGTTCTTC.

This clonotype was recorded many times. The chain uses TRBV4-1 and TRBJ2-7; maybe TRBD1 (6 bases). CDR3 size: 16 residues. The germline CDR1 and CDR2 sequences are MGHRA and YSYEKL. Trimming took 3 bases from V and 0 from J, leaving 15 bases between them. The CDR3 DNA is TGCGCCAGCAGCCATCCCCGGCAGGGGACCTCCTACGAGCAGTACTTC. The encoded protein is CASSHPRQGTSYEQYF.

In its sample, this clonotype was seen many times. For the CDR3, the DNA is TGCGCCAGCAGCTTGGGGCCGGGGGGCAATTACGAGCAGTACTTC. Translation: CASSLGPGGNYEQYF. The chain carries TRBV5-1 and TRBJ2-7; D may be TRBD2 (7 bases). The V gene's germline CDR1 is SGHRS and CDR2 YFSETQ. The V end lost 0 bases, the J end lost 4 bases, and 14 bases lay between the germline ends. This CDR3 is built from 15 residues. Together with reference TRBV5-1 and TRBJ2-7, the CDR3 gives the full variable domain: KAGVTQTPRYLIKTRGQQVTLSCSPISGHRSVSWYQQTPGQGLQFLFEYFSETQRNKGNFPGRFSGRQFSNSRSEMNVSTLELGDSALYLCASSLGPGGNYEQYFGPGTRLTVT.

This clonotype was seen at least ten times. The CDR3, as DNA: TGTGCCAGCAGCTTAGGTCGGGGAGTACGTGAGCAGTTCTTC. Translation: CASSLGRGVREQFF. The rearrangement links TRBV7-9 to TRBJ2-1, with D perhaps matching TRBD2 (5 bases). CDR3 length equals 14 residues. V lost 1 base and J lost 9, with 13 bases in between. In germline, CDR1 is SEHNR, CDR2 FQNEAQ (reference sequence).